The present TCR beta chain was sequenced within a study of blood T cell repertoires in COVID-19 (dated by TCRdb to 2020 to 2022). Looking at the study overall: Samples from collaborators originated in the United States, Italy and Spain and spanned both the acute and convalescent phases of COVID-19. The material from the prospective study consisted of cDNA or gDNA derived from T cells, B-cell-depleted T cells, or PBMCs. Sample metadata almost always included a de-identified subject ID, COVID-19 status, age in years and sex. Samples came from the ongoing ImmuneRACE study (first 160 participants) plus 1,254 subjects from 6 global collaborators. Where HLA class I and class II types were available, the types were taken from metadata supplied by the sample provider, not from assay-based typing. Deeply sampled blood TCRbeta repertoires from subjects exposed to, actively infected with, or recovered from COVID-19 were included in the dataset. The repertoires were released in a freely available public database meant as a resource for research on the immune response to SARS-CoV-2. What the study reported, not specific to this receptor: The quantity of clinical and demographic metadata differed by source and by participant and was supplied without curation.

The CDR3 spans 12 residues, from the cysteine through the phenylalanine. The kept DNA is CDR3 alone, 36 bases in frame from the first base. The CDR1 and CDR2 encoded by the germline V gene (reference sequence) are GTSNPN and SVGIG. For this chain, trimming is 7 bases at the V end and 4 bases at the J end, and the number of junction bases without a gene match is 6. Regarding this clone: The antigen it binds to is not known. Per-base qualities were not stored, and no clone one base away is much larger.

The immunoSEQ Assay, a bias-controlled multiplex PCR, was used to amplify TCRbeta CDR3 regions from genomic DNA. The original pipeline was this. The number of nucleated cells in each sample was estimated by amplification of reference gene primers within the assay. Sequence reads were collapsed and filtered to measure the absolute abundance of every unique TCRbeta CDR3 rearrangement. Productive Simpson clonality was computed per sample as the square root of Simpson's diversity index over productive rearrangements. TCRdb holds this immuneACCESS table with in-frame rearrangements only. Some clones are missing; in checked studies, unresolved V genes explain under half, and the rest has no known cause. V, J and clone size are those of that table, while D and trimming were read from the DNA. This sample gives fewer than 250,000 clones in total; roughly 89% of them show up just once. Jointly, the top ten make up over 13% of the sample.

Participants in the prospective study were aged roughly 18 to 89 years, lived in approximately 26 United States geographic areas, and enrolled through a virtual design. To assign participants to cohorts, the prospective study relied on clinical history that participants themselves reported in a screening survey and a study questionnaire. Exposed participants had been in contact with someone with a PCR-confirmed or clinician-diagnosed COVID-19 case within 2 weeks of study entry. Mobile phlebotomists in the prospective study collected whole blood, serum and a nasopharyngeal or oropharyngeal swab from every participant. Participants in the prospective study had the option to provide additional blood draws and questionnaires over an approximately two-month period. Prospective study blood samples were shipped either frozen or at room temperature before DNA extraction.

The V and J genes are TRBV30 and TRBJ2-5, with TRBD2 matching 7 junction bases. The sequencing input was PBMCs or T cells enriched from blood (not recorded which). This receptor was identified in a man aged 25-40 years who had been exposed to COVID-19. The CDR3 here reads CASGGPGETQYF. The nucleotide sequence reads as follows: TGTGCCTCGGGAGGTCCAGGAGAGACCCAGTACTTC.